This TCR beta chain derives from a study of glioma-infiltrating T cells. Turning to the study itself: Target coverage was roughly 4.5- to 11-fold for roughly one million blood T cells. General observations from the study: Very few CDR3 sequences were shared between tissue and blood. Patients with low tissue-blood divergence carried a signature set of shared blood CDR3 motifs.

Looked up from germline, CDR1 is LNHNV and CDR2 is YYDKDF (reference sequence). The V and J ends lost 0 bases and 0 bases respectively, with 13 bases between them. The CDR3 is 17 amino acids. A remark on this clonotype: Its antigen is not identified. This may come from a read error, since a much larger clone is one base off.

TCR alpha and beta CDR3 regions were amplified from RNA using iRepertoire nested multiplex PCR. TCRdb used MiXCR to reprocess the multiplex PCR reads, holding one entry per CDR3 protein. The sample lists about 400,000 distinct CDR3 sequences; around 38% were seen once. Specimen: glioma tissue, nonneoplastic brain tissue, or PBMCs (not recorded which). The receptor's source is a human donor with low-grade glioma or glioblastoma, undergoing nonglioma brain surgery, or in good health (not recorded which). J is TRBJ2-3 and V is TRBV15; D unclear. The CDR3 sequence is CATSRDWAARSTDTQYF. DNA for the CDR3: TGTGCCACCAGCAGAGATTGGGCGGCAAGAAGCACAGATACGCAGTATTTT.